These 5 T cell receptor beta chains were sequenced from one sample in a study of shared clonotypes between healthy human individuals. Here immunoSEQ multiplex PCR was the method, and the copy in TCRdb shows in-frame clones only, minus some. Found here are 2 million to 3 million clones, roughly 93% of them singletons; the top ten hold around 0.4%. The specimen was naive CD4+ T cells from PBMCs. The subset is: CD45RA+ positively selected. These receptors all come from a man between 18 and 29 years old in good health. Some clones in this sample may be carry-over from other donors' samples.

This clone was observed a handful of times. The chain couples TRBV6-5 to TRBJ1-5, with 7 positions matching TRBD1. The germline CDR1 and CDR2 sequences are MNHEY and SVGAGI. Trimming removed 8 bases from V and 7 bases from J; junction bases left unmatched: 2. This CDR3 has 11 amino acids. The CDR3 reads CASGDSQPQHF. CDR3 DNA: TGTGCCAGCGGGGACAGCCAGCCCCAGCATTTT.

This chain uses TRBV9 with TRBJ1-1; a weak D match, TRBD1 (5 bases). Germline V CDR1 and CDR2: SGDLS, YYNGEE. The CDR3 contains 15 residues. V lost 4 bases to trimming and J lost 0 bases, with 13 bases between them. The CDR3 nucleotides are TGTGCCAGCAGCCCCCAACCCAGGGTGAACACTGAAGCTTTCTTT. Encoded protein: CASSPQPRVNTEAFF.

A note on this clone: Other DNA sequences within the sample encode an identical CDR3. The gene calls are TRBV28 and TRBJ2-3, with TRBD1 as a possible D gene (5 bases). CDR1 and CDR2 from the germline V gene are MDHEN and SYDVKM. V lost 4 bases and J 0 bases, leaving 8 bases between the germline ends. This CDR3 contains 14 residues. CDR3 region: CASSSRGSTDTQYF. CDR3 DNA: TGTGCCAGCAGTTCAAGGGGCAGCACAGATACGCAGTATTTT.

CDR3 loop: CASSLLGPGLNTEAFF. Here the CDR3 DNA reads TGTGCCAGCAGTTTATTAGGTCCGGGGTTGAACACTGAAGCTTTCTTT. The gene calls are TRBV28 and TRBJ1-1; D is ambiguous. The germline gives CDR1 MDHEN, CDR2 SYDVKM. Trimming took 1 base from V and 0 from J, leaving 12 bases between them. The CDR3 spans 16 residues.

V usage is TRBV7-9 and J usage is TRBJ2-7; 8 bases align to TRBD1. Germline assignment: CDR1 SEHNR and CDR2 FQNEAQ (reference sequence). The CDR3 has 15 amino acids. The CDR3 region is CVSTSRTGSSYEQYF. In DNA, the CDR3 is TGTGTTTCGACGTCCAGGACAGGGAGCTCCTACGAGCAGTACTTC.